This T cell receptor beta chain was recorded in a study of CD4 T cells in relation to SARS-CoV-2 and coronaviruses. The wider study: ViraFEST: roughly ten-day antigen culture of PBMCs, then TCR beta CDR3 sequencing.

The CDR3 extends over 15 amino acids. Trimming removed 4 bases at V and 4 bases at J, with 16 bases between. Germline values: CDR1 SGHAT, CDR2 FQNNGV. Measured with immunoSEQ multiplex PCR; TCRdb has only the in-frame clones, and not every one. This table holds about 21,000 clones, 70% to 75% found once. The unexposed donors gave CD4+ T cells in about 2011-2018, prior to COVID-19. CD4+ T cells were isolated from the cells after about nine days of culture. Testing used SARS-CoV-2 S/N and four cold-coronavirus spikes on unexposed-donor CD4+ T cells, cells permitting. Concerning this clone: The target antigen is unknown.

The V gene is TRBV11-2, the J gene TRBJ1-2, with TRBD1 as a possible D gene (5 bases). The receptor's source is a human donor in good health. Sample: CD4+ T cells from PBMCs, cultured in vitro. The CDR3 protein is CASSSYAGEGYGYTF. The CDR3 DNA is TGTGCCAGCAGCTCCTACGCGGGGGAAGGCTATGGCTACACCTTC.